The source of this T cell receptor beta chain is a study of T cell repertoires in cytomegalovirus infection. Across the whole study: Through public TCR beta signatures, both CMV infection and matching HLA type were indicated.

Only a few counts were recorded for this clonotype. Its antigen is unidentified. Overall study findings and caveats: Predominance within the ex vivo response was attributable to HLA-C-restricted CMV-specific TCR beta clonotypes. Summed public TCR beta family frequency identified CMV carriers bearing the relevant HLA.

In TCRdb, the reads were re-called with MiXCR into one record per CDR3 protein. The table includes approximately 490,000 distinct CDR3 sequences, around 10% detected once. Germline loops: CDR1 MDHEN, CDR2 SYDVKM. Trimming removed 8 bases from V and 5 bases from J, with 6 bases in between. The CDR3 is 10 amino acids. The specimen was PBMCs. The V and J genes are TRBV28 and TRBJ2-5; unclear D gene. This clonotype was sampled from a human donor in good health (CMV status not recorded). Some clones in this sample may be carry-over from other donors' samples. CDR3 loop: CASPSETQYF. CDR3 bases: TGTGCCAGCCCATCCGAGACCCAGTACTTC.